This T cell receptor beta chain derives from a study of CD8+CD57+ T cells in acquired aplastic anemia. In the study overall: Sorted CD4+ and CD8+ cells gave a mean 3.2 ug DNA, range 0.2 to 27.4 ug.

Germline lookup yields CDR1 MNHNS and CDR2 SASEGT. This CDR3 comprises 15 residues. Concerning this clonotype: A much more abundant neighbour one base away suggests this may be a read error.

Sequenced patients had shown CD8+CD57+ cell expansion by flow cytometry. TCR beta VDJ and CDR3 profiles were obtained from a genomic DNA template. TCRdb itself ran the reads through MiXCR, one entry per CDR3 protein. The table has under 200,000 distinct CDR3 sequences, more than 45% seen once. The clonotype originates from a human donor with aplastic anemia. The sample was sorted CD4+, CD8+, or CD8+CD57+ T cells (not recorded which) from PBMCs. The V and J genes are TRBV6-1 and TRBJ2-2; D assignment may be TRBD1 or TRBD2 (5 bases each). CDR3 coding DNA: TGTGCCAGCAGTCCTCCCGGGACGAACACCGGGAAGCTGTTTTTT. It translates to CASSPPGTNTGKLFF.